This is a list of T cell receptor beta chains from one sample in a study of Graves' ophthalmopathy and Graves' hyperthyroidism. TCRdb reprocessed the multiplex PCR reads via MiXCR and lists one record per CDR3 protein. Of some 170,000 distinct CDR3 sequences detected, around two fifths appear once; the ten largest clones hold approximately 8.9%. Sample: peripheral blood. The receptor set was obtained from a man aged 30 to 45 with Graves' ophthalmopathy. CDR3s include the opening cysteine and the closing phenylalanine or tryptophan. D genes are given only for firm matches. Some rows have no size entry. The others give once, few or many, or a class for an expanded clone.

J,D,V,size,CDR3,DNA
TRBJ2-7,TRBD2,TRBV20-1,NA,CSARPPGTSGSSYEQYF,TGCAGTGCTAGACCTCCCGGGACTAGCGGGAGTTCCTACGAGCAGTACTTC
TRBJ1-2,NA,TRBV3-1,NA,CASSQVGDYGYTF,TGTGCCAGCAGCCAAGTCGGGGACTATGGCTACACCTTC
TRBJ2-3,NA,TRBV12-3/TRBV12-4,many,CASSSGRSTDTQYF,TGTGCCAGCAGTTCAGGGAGAAGCACAGATACGCAGTATTTT
TRBJ2-6,NA,TRBV6-5,NA,CASSLGRANVLTF,TGTGCCAGCAGTTTGGGGCGGGCCAACGTCCTGACTTTC
TRBJ1-1,NA,TRBV7-8,many,CASSTTPRDTEAFF,TGTGCCAGCAGCACGACACCAAGGGACACTGAAGCTTTCTTT
TRBJ1-1,NA,TRBV28,many,CASNPGTVGTEAFF,TGTGCCAGCAACCCCGGGACGGTTGGAACTGAAGCTTTCTTT
TRBJ1-6,NA,TRBV2,NA,CASRSSGLFNSPLHF,TGTGCCAGCAGGTCTTCCGGCCTCTTTAATTCACCCCTCCACTTT
TRBJ2-4,TRBD1,TRBV6-2/TRBV6-3,many,CASSSPGQGGIQYF,TGTGCCAGCAGTTCCCCCGGACAGGGAGGCATTCAGTACTTC
TRBJ2-3,TRBD1,TRBV28,NA,CASSSGGDTQYF,TGTGCCAGCAGTTCAGGGGGAGATACGCAGTATTTT
TRBJ2-7,TRBD1,TRBV7-2,many,CASSADRGRTYEQYF,TGTGCCAGCAGCGCCGACAGGGGTCGAACCTACGAGCAGTACTTC
TRBJ1-5,NA,TRBV28,many,CASSLSATPQHF,TGTGCCAGCAGTTTGTCAGCAACCCCCCAGCATTTT
TRBJ2-7,NA,TRBV12-5,many,CASGLVLANGSYEQYF,TGTGCTAGTGGTTTGGTACTTGCTAACGGGAGCTACGAGCAGTACTTC
TRBJ2-5,TRBD2,TRBV11-2,NA,CASSLYPSGVPETQYF,TGTGCCAGCAGCTTGTACCCTAGCGGGGTCCCAGAGACCCAGTACTTC
TRBJ2-2,NA,TRBV6-4,NA,CASSERPGYTGELFF,TGTGCCAGCAGTGAACGACCAGGATACACCGGGGAGCTGTTTTTT
TRBJ1-2,TRBD1,TRBV6-5,many,CASSYRAGGNYGYTF,TGTGCCAGCAGTTACAGGGCAGGGGGCAACTATGGCTACACCTTC
TRBJ2-5,NA,TRBV6-1,NA,CASSRGVQETQYF,TGTGCCAGCAGCAGGGGAGTCCAAGAGACCCAGTACTTC
TRBJ2-5,NA,TRBV12-3/TRBV12-4,many,CASSLSPRFRGYQETQYF,TGTGCCAGCAGTTTATCGCCCCGTTTCAGGGGATACCAAGAGACCCAGTACTTC
TRBJ1-1,NA,TRBV12-3/TRBV12-4,NA,CASSWGTTGAFF,TGTGCCAGCAGTTGGGGGACGACTGGAGCTTTCTTT
TRBJ1-2,NA,TRBV29-1,NA,CSVEAAGGNYGYTF,TGCAGCGTTGAAGCGGCCGGGGGAAACTATGGCTACACCTTC
TRBJ2-5,TRBD1,TRBV12-5,once,CASGAGTGNYDQETQYF,TGTGCTAGTGGTGCCGGGACAGGGAACTACGACCAAGAGACCCAGTACTTC
TRBJ2-7,NA,TRBV4-3,many,CASSQGIARRLEQYF,TGCGCCAGCAGCCAAGGTATCGCCCGAAGGTTGGAGCAGTACTTC
TRBJ2-5,NA,TRBV12-3/TRBV12-4,NA,CASSPVVSETQYF,TGTGCCAGCAGCCCCGTGGTGTCCGAGACCCAGTACTTC
TRBJ2-2,NA,TRBV12-5,NA,CASGSGPPTGELFF,TGTGCTAGTGGGTCCGGACCACCCACCGGGGAGCTGTTTTTT
TRBJ2-5,NA,TRBV7-9,many,CASSLVGTYSGLETQYF,TGTGCCAGCAGCTTAGTGGGGACCTACTCCGGTTTGGAGACCCAGTACTTC
TRBJ2-5,NA,TRBV7-2,NA,CASSLIEGQETQYF,TGTGCCAGCAGCTTAATAGAGGGCCAAGAGACCCAGTACTTC
TRBJ1-1,TRBD1,TRBV12-5,many,CASGSPTGGYSVVTEAFF,TGTGCTAGTGGTTCCCCGACAGGGGGTTATTCTGTGGTCACTGAAGCTTTCTTT
TRBJ2-5,NA,TRBV7-2,NA,CASSLGPKQGVGETQYF,TGTGCCAGCAGCTTAGGGCCAAAACAGGGAGTCGGAGAGACCCAGTACTTC
TRBJ2-7,TRBD2,TRBV27,NA,CASSPSASGRAEQYF,TGTGCCAGCAGTCCATCCGCTAGCGGGAGGGCCGAGCAGTACTTC
TRBJ2-5,NA,TRBV24-1,NA,CATSEWETQYF,TGTGCCACCAGTGAATGGGAGACCCAGTACTTC
TRBJ2-7,NA,TRBV19,many,CASSTTSGTPYEQYF,TGTGCCAGTAGTACTACTTCCGGGACTCCCTACGAGCAGTACTTC
TRBJ2-4,NA,TRBV7-2,NA,CASSLQGIKNIQYF,TGTGCCAGCAGCTTGCAGGGAATCAAAAACATTCAGTACTTC
TRBJ2-6,NA,TRBV10-3,many,CAISPFGALGANVLTF,TGTGCCATCAGCCCCTTCGGTGCGCTCGGGGCCAACGTCCTGACTTTC